This T cell receptor beta chain stems from a study of T cell changes during pregnancy in multiple sclerosis. V lost 5 bases and J lost 3; bases outside the gene matches: 8. CDR3 size: 15 residues. Looked up from germline, CDR1 is SGHVS and CDR2 is FQNEAQ. This clone was seen only once. Some clones are missing from TCRdb's copy, which holds only in-frame ones; the method was immunoSEQ multiplex PCR. This table has under 65,000 clones, 93% appearing once. The chain is built from TRBV7-8 and TRBJ2-7; 9 bases map to TRBD1. The TCR was taken from a female donor with multiple sclerosis, enrolled in a pregnancy study. The sequencing here drew on CD8+ T cells from peripheral blood mononuclear cells, taken in the second trimester of pregnancy. CDR3 nucleotide sequence: TGTGCCAGCAGCCAATACCCGGGACAGGGCTACGAGCAGTACTTC. Amino acids: CASSQYPGQGYEQYF.